A selection of T cell receptor beta chains follows, all from one sample in a study of blood T cell repertoires in COVID-19. Clones were read by immunoSEQ multiplex PCR, and TCRdb kept only the in-frame ones, dropping some. The repertoire consists of fewer than 80,000 clones, with 75% to 90% occurring once and the leading ten covering approximately 2.5%. Sequenced material: peripheral blood. Every receptor here comes from a human donor in a cohort sampled during active COVID-19. The CDR3 runs from the conserved cysteine through the conserved F or W. The D gene is left open where the match is weak. For some rows the clone size is stated as once, few or many, or as a class when expanded; others skip it.

j_call: TRBJ2-7; clone_size: -; d_call: TRBD1; v_call: TRBV12-3/TRBV12-4; cdr3_aa: CASLGQGTREQYF; cdr3_nt: TGTGCCAGCCTTGGACAGGGAACACGGGAGCAGTACTTC
j_call: TRBJ2-2; clone_size: -; d_call: TRBD1; v_call: TRBV6-2/TRBV6-3; cdr3_aa: CASSYGIDRGPGELFF; cdr3_nt: TGTGCCAGCAGTTATGGGATTGACAGGGGCCCCGGGGAGCTGTTTTTT
j_call: TRBJ2-5; clone_size: -; d_call: -; v_call: TRBV29-1; cdr3_aa: CSVEKNAGYQETQYF; cdr3_nt: TGCAGCGTTGAAAAGAATGCGGGGTACCAAGAGACCCAGTACTTC
j_call: TRBJ2-1; clone_size: -; d_call: -; v_call: TRBV18; cdr3_aa: CASSPGGPNEQFF; cdr3_nt: TGTGCCAGCTCACCCGGGGGGCCTAATGAGCAGTTCTTC
j_call: TRBJ1-4; clone_size: once; d_call: TRBD1; v_call: TRBV3-1/TRBV3-2; cdr3_aa: CASSQNRGRTNEKLFF; cdr3_nt: TGTGCCAGCAGCCAAAACAGGGGTCGCACTAATGAAAAACTGTTTTTT
j_call: TRBJ2-6; clone_size: -; d_call: -; v_call: TRBV5-4; cdr3_aa: CASSGKTDPGANVLTF; cdr3_nt: TGTGCCAGCAGCGGAAAGACAGACCCTGGGGCCAACGTCCTGACTTTC
j_call: TRBJ2-7; clone_size: -; d_call: -; v_call: TRBV10-3; cdr3_aa: CAISFGTTEGYEQYF; cdr3_nt: TGTGCCATCAGTTTCGGGACAACCGAGGGGTACGAGCAGTACTTC
j_call: TRBJ1-6; clone_size: -; d_call: -; v_call: TRBV2; cdr3_aa: CASAPWAPLHF; cdr3_nt: TGTGCCAGCGCCCCGTGGGCTCCCCTCCACTTT
j_call: TRBJ2-7; clone_size: -; d_call: -; v_call: TRBV9; cdr3_aa: CASSVSGTAYEQYF; cdr3_nt: TGTGCCAGCAGCGTTTCGGGGACTGCCTACGAGCAGTACTTC
j_call: TRBJ1-6; clone_size: -; d_call: -; v_call: TRBV15; cdr3_aa: CATSRAGLGNSPLHF; cdr3_nt: TGTGCCACCAGCAGAGCGGGTCTTGGTAATTCACCCCTCCACTTT
j_call: TRBJ1-1; clone_size: -; d_call: -; v_call: TRBV7-2; cdr3_aa: CASRRGTEAFF; cdr3_nt: TGTGCCAGCAGGAGGGGGACTGAAGCTTTCTTT
j_call: TRBJ2-7; clone_size: -; d_call: -; v_call: TRBV6-5; cdr3_aa: CASSQGLYEQYF; cdr3_nt: TGTGCCAGCAGTCAGGGACTCTACGAGCAGTACTTC
j_call: TRBJ2-2; clone_size: -; d_call: -; v_call: TRBV5-6; cdr3_aa: CASSFEGKNTGELFF; cdr3_nt: TGTGCCAGCAGCTTTGAGGGTAAGAACACCGGGGAGCTGTTTTTT
j_call: TRBJ1-5; clone_size: once; d_call: TRBD1; v_call: TRBV6-2/TRBV6-3; cdr3_aa: CASSYPRGQGEGNQPQHF; cdr3_nt: TGTGCCAGCAGTTACCCAAGAGGGCAGGGGGAAGGCAATCAGCCCCAGCATTTT
j_call: TRBJ1-5; clone_size: -; d_call: -; v_call: TRBV18; cdr3_aa: CASSPQGGVNQPQHF; cdr3_nt: TGTGCCAGCTCACCACAGGGAGGGGTCAATCAGCCCCAGCATTTT
j_call: TRBJ1-4; clone_size: -; d_call: TRBD1; v_call: TRBV29-1; cdr3_aa: CSVVGQGAQEKLFF; cdr3_nt: TGCAGCGTTGTGGGACAGGGAGCACAGGAAAAACTGTTTTTT
j_call: TRBJ2-1; clone_size: -; d_call: -; v_call: TRBV4-1; cdr3_aa: CASSQEAGGEQFF; cdr3_nt: TGCGCCAGCAGCCAAGAAGCGGGCGGAGAGCAGTTCTTC
j_call: TRBJ2-5; clone_size: -; d_call: TRBD1; v_call: TRBV2; cdr3_aa: CASKEYTGGGETQYF; cdr3_nt: TGTGCCAGCAAGGAGTATACAGGGGGTGGAGAGACCCAGTACTTC
j_call: TRBJ1-5; clone_size: -; d_call: -; v_call: TRBV30; cdr3_aa: CARSVQGQPQHF; cdr3_nt: TGTGCCCGGAGTGTACAGGGTCAGCCCCAGCATTTT
j_call: TRBJ2-4; clone_size: -; d_call: -; v_call: TRBV19; cdr3_aa: CASSIGGRNIQYF; cdr3_nt: TGTGCCAGTAGTATTGGGGGGAGAAACATTCAGTACTTC
j_call: TRBJ2-7; clone_size: once; d_call: -; v_call: TRBV2; cdr3_aa: CASTPGIPYEQYF; cdr3_nt: TGTGCCAGCACCCCAGGGATCCCCTACGAGCAGTACTTC
j_call: TRBJ1-5; clone_size: -; d_call: TRBD1; v_call: TRBV5-4; cdr3_aa: CASSLAGGDQPQHF; cdr3_nt: TGTGCCAGCAGCTTAGCAGGGGGTGATCAGCCCCAGCATTTT
j_call: TRBJ1-5; clone_size: -; d_call: -; v_call: TRBV6-5; cdr3_aa: CASSQGFSNQPQHF; cdr3_nt: TGTGCCAGCAGTCAGGGCTTCAGCAATCAGCCCCAGCATTTT
j_call: TRBJ1-1; clone_size: -; d_call: -; v_call: TRBV6-5; cdr3_aa: CASGFNREAFF; cdr3_nt: TGTGCCAGCGGTTTTAACAGGGAAGCTTTCTTT
j_call: TRBJ2-1; clone_size: -; d_call: -; v_call: TRBV3-1/TRBV3-2; cdr3_aa: CASSLPGGTSLEQFF; cdr3_nt: TGTGCCAGCAGCCTTCCGGGCGGGACCTCGCTTGAGCAGTTCTTC
j_call: TRBJ2-1; clone_size: -; d_call: -; v_call: TRBV19; cdr3_aa: CASSRDIYNEQFF; cdr3_nt: TGTGCCAGTAGTAGGGACATCTACAATGAGCAGTTCTTC
j_call: TRBJ2-1; clone_size: -; d_call: TRBD2; v_call: TRBV10-3; cdr3_aa: CAISESLTTSGSGNEQFF; cdr3_nt: TGTGCCATCAGTGAGTCACTAACGACTAGCGGGAGTGGGAATGAGCAGTTCTTC
j_call: TRBJ2-1; clone_size: -; d_call: -; v_call: TRBV6-6; cdr3_aa: CASSTGSSPYNEQFF; cdr3_nt: TGTGCCAGCAGTACAGGGTCCAGCCCCTACAATGAGCAGTTCTTC
j_call: TRBJ1-2; clone_size: -; d_call: TRBD1; v_call: TRBV7-8; cdr3_aa: CASSLPGQGYYGYTF; cdr3_nt: TGTGCCAGCAGCTTACCGGGACAGGGATACTATGGCTACACCTTC
j_call: TRBJ1-4; clone_size: -; d_call: TRBD1; v_call: TRBV3-1/TRBV3-2; cdr3_aa: CASSQEPGTGREKLFF; cdr3_nt: TGTGCCAGCAGCCAAGAGCCGGGGACAGGGAGAGAAAAACTGTTTTTT
j_call: TRBJ2-3; clone_size: -; d_call: TRBD1; v_call: TRBV7-9; cdr3_aa: CASSLGRTGRTGGQDTQYF; cdr3_nt: TGTGCCAGCAGCTTAGGGAGAACGGGTCGGACAGGGGGCCAAGATACGCAGTATTTT
j_call: TRBJ1-4; clone_size: -; d_call: -; v_call: TRBV12-3/TRBV12-4; cdr3_aa: CASTSDGEKLFF; cdr3_nt: TGTGCCAGCACCAGCGACGGTGAAAAACTGTTTTTT
j_call: TRBJ1-5; clone_size: -; d_call: -; v_call: TRBV6-1; cdr3_aa: CASSEGGGNQPQHF; cdr3_nt: TGTGCCAGCAGTGAAGGGGGCGGCAATCAGCCCCAGCATTTT
j_call: TRBJ1-2; clone_size: -; d_call: -; v_call: TRBV7-8; cdr3_aa: CASSLQGSRYGYTF; cdr3_nt: TGTGCCAGCAGCTTGCAGGGGAGTCGCTATGGCTACACCTTC
j_call: TRBJ2-7; clone_size: -; d_call: TRBD2; v_call: TRBV4-1; cdr3_aa: CASSQGGGGTYEQYF; cdr3_nt: TGCGCCAGCAGCCAAGGGGGCGGGGGGACCTACGAGCAGTACTTC
j_call: TRBJ2-7; clone_size: -; d_call: -; v_call: TRBV11-3; cdr3_aa: CASSLYTSSYEQYF; cdr3_nt: TGTGCCAGCAGCTTATATACGAGCTCCTACGAGCAGTACTTC
j_call: TRBJ1-2; clone_size: -; d_call: TRBD1; v_call: TRBV5-4; cdr3_aa: CASSLATSRGQGLLYGYTF; cdr3_nt: TGTGCCAGCAGCTTGGCCACCTCCCGGGGACAGGGCTTACTCTATGGCTACACCTTC
j_call: TRBJ1-3; clone_size: -; d_call: -; v_call: TRBV5-1; cdr3_aa: CASSLGITTASINTIYF; cdr3_nt: TGCGCCAGCAGCTTGGGAATAACGACAGCATCAATTAACACCATATATTTT
j_call: TRBJ2-7; clone_size: -; d_call: -; v_call: TRBV5-1; cdr3_aa: CASSLSTGYEQYF; cdr3_nt: TGCGCCAGCAGCTTGTCCACAGGCTACGAGCAGTACTTC
j_call: TRBJ2-3; clone_size: -; d_call: TRBD2; v_call: TRBV13; cdr3_aa: CASSLATSGRVTDTQYF; cdr3_nt: TGTGCCAGCAGCTTAGCGACTAGCGGGAGGGTCACAGATACGCAGTATTTT
j_call: TRBJ2-7; clone_size: -; d_call: TRBD1; v_call: TRBV20-1; cdr3_aa: CSASRDRGRDEQYF; cdr3_nt: TGCAGTGCTAGTCGGGACAGGGGGCGGGACGAGCAGTACTTC
j_call: TRBJ1-2; clone_size: -; d_call: -; v_call: TRBV9; cdr3_aa: CASWGRGAYGYTF; cdr3_nt: TGTGCCAGCTGGGGCAGGGGCGCATATGGCTACACCTTC
j_call: TRBJ1-5; clone_size: -; d_call: TRBD1; v_call: TRBV20-1; cdr3_aa: CSASPGGVNQPQHF; cdr3_nt: TGCAGTGCTAGTCCAGGGGGTGTCAATCAGCCCCAGCATTTT